These 20 T cell receptor beta chains came from one sample sequenced in a study of blood T cell repertoires in COVID-19. Sequenced by immunoSEQ multiplex PCR; TCRdb stores in-frame clones only, minus some. The sample contains some 290,000 clones, 80% to 90% of which appear only once. Sequenced material: peripheral blood. These receptors were taken from a woman aged 25 to 45 with COVID-19, enrolled during active disease.

J is TRBJ2-7 and V is TRBV29-1; tentative D call: TRBD1 (5 bases). The V gene's germline CDR1 is SQVTM and CDR2 ANQGSEA. The CDR3 extends over 12 amino acids. With 7 bases removed from V and 1 base from J, the gap between germline ends came to 11 bases. Here the CDR3 DNA reads TGCAGCGCTACGACAGTTTCCTACGAGCAGTACTTC. Amino acid sequence: CSATTVSYEQYF.

The V and J genes are TRBV7-6 and TRBJ2-2, with D unclear. Germline loops: CDR1 SGHVS, CDR2 FNYEAQ. V lost 1 base, J lost 2 bases, and 20 bases lay in between. The CDR3 covers 19 residues. CDR3 sequence: CASSLGSPHVESNTGELFF. The CDR3 nucleotides are TGTGCCAGCAGCTTAGGAAGCCCCCACGTTGAATCCAACACCGGGGAGCTGTTTTTT.

This chain connects TRBV15 to TRBJ2-3; 7 nucleotides agree with TRBD1. Germline CDR1 reads LNHNV; CDR2 reads YYDKDF (reference sequence). The CDR3 has 18 amino acids. With V trimmed by 0 bases and J by 8 bases, 17 bases remained unmatched. The CDR3 bases are TGTGCCACCAGCAGAGATAGGCTGGGACAGATGAGAATCCCTACGCAGTATTTT. Translated, it gives CATSRDRLGQMRIPTQYF.

The V gene is TRBV2, the J gene TRBJ2-7; TRBD2 matches at 9 bases. The CDR3 has 14 residues. From germline, CDR1 is SNHLY and CDR2 FYNNEI. Unmatched junction bases numbered 3, after V lost 4 bases and J lost 2 bases. DNA of the CDR3: TGTGCCAGCAGTGGCGGGGGGGTGACCTACGAGCAGTACTTC. Amino acid sequence: CASSGGGVTYEQYF.

The chain recombines TRBV12-5 with TRBJ1-2, with 9 bases aligning to TRBD1. Per germline, CDR1 LGHNT and CDR2 FRNRAP. The V and J ends lost 1 base and 13 bases, in that order; junction bases with no gene match: 7. This CDR3 spans 13 amino acids. The chain's CDR3 is CASGLGTGAGVTF. The CDR3 nucleotides read TGTGCTAGTGGTTTGGGGACAGGGGCTGGGGTCACCTTC.

The chain carries TRBV28 and TRBJ2-1; D remains unclear. CDR3 length: 14 residues. The V gene lost 6 bases and the J gene lost 9 bases, with 18 bases spanning the gap. The V gene's germline CDR1 is MDHEN and CDR2 SYDVKM. In nucleotides, the CDR3 is TGTGCCAGCAGCCACCCACTGACGCCGGGTGAGCAGTTCTTC. Translation: CASSHPLTPGEQFF.

This clone has only one observation. The chain uses TRBV5-1 and TRBJ2-1, with D possibly TRBD2 on 5 matching bases. The CDR3 loop spans 13 amino acids. V lost 1 base and J 6 bases, leaving 8 bases between the germline ends. CDR1 and CDR2 (germline): SGHRS, YFSETQ. CDR3 loop: CASSLTSVNEQFF. The CDR3, as DNA: TGCGCCAGCAGCTTGACTAGTGTCAATGAGCAGTTCTTC. Complete variable domain (other parts from reference TRBV5-1 and TRBJ2-1): KAGVTQTPRYLIKTRGQQVTLSCSPISGHRSVSWYQQTPGQGLQFLFEYFSETQRNKGNFPGRFSGRQFSNSRSEMNVSTLELGDSALYLCASSLTSVNEQFFGPGTRLTVL.

This chain links TRBV15 with TRBJ2-7, with D tentatively TRBD1 (6 bases). Trimming shortened V by 1 base and J by 6 bases, and 16 bases separated the two germline ends. The CDR3 has 15 residues. CDR1 and CDR2 from the germline V gene are LNHNV and YYDKDF (reference sequence). This CDR3 is CATSRGDRLLFEQYF. CDR3 nucleotides: TGTGCCACCAGCAGAGGAGACAGGTTGCTCTTCGAGCAGTACTTC.

CDR3 sequence: CASSLEGHRGGYTF. The CDR3 nucleotides are TGCGCCAGCAGCTTGGAGGGACACCGTGGGGGCTACACCTTC. The chain uses TRBV5-1 and TRBJ1-2; maybe TRBD1 (6 bases). Germline lookup yields CDR1 SGHRS and CDR2 YFSETQ. The CDR3 is 14 amino acids. Trimming left V 0 bases short and J 8 bases short, with 14 bases between.

The chain joins TRBV10-3 to TRBJ1-1; D is uncertain. The CDR3 is 15 residues long. Germline-derived CDR1 and CDR2 are ENHRY and SYGVKD. V lost 8 bases to trimming and J lost 0 bases, with 16 bases between them. CDR3 in amino acids: CAISDGIIMNTEAFF. The CDR3 coding sequence is TGTGCCATCTCAGACGGGATAATCATGAACACTGAAGCTTTCTTT.

The chain is built from TRBV2 and TRBJ2-5; TRBD2 matches at 11 bases. Germline CDR1 is SNHLY and CDR2 is FYNNEI. The CDR3 totals 15 residues. Trimming removed 7 bases from V and 2 bases from J; junction bases left unmatched: 6. The chain's CDR3 is CASIFLAGGQETQYF. For the CDR3, the DNA is TGTGCCAGCATCTTCCTAGCGGGGGGACAAGAGACCCAGTACTTC.

V and J are TRBV5-1 and TRBJ2-1; 10 bases fit TRBD2. Germline V gene data show CDR1 as SGHRS and CDR2 as YFSETQ. The V segment lost 1 base and the J segment 7 bases; nucleotides outside the gene matches: 5. CDR3 length: 15 amino acids. The CDR3, as DNA: TGCGCCAGCAGCTTGAGCGGGGGGGCCTGGAATGAGCAGTTCTTC. Translating gives CASSLSGGAWNEQFF.

This sequence joins TRBV7-2 and TRBJ2-7, with 8 bases identical to TRBD1. J lost 3 bases, V lost 5 bases, and 6 bases had no gene match. The CDR3 runs to 14 residues. Germline V lookup: CDR1 SGHTA, CDR2 FQGNSA. The CDR3 reads CASSEGTGVYEQYF. The CDR3, as DNA: TGTGCCAGCAGCGAAGGGACAGGAGTCTACGAGCAGTACTTC.

The CDR3 nucleotides are TGCGCCAGCAGCCAAGACCCTCGGACAGGGAGCACAGATACGCAGTATTTT. Encoded protein: CASSQDPRTGSTDTQYF. The rearrangement joins TRBV4-1 to TRBJ2-3; 8 bases agree with TRBD1. V lost 0 bases and J lost 0; bases outside the gene matches: 5. CDR1 MGHRA and CDR2 YSYEKL come from the germline V gene. This CDR3 region has 17 residues.

This rearrangement joins TRBV4-1 to TRBJ1-2; D is perhaps TRBD1 (5 bases). Per germline, CDR1 MGHRA and CDR2 YSYEKL. The CDR3 sequence is 16 residues long. Trimming shortened V by 0 bases and J by 0 bases, and 11 bases separated the two germline ends. For the CDR3, the DNA is TGCGCCAGCAGCCAAGATCTGGAGACAGCTAACTATGGCTACACCTTC. It codes for CASSQDLETANYGYTF.

The V gene is TRBV3-1 (or the pseudogene TRBV3-2), the J gene TRBJ2-1; TRBD2 aligns across 8 bases. The CDR3 covers 16 residues. Germline CDR1 reads LGHDT; CDR2 reads YNNKEL (reference sequence). The V segment lost 1 base and the J segment 1 base; nucleotides outside the gene matches: 3. Written as DNA, the CDR3 is TGTGCCAGCAGCCAAGGGAGCGGGGGATCCTACAATGAGCAGTTCTTC. Amino acids: CASSQGSGGSYNEQFF.

This sequence joins TRBV6-1 and TRBJ2-5; 12 bases are shared with TRBD2. The CDR3 contains 14 residues. Germline lookup yields CDR1 MNHNS and CDR2 SASEGT. V gave up 2 bases and J gave up 7 bases; unmatched junction bases: 2. CDR3 sequence (DNA): TGTGCCAGCAGTGAATCTAGCGGGGGGGCGACCCAGTACTTC. Encoded protein: CASSESSGGATQYF.

This chain uses TRBV5-6 with TRBJ2-7, with D possibly TRBD1 on 5 matching bases. The V and J ends lost 1 base and 3 bases respectively, with 14 bases between them. CDR1 and CDR2 (germline): SGHDT, YYEEEE. CDR3 length: 15 residues. CDR3 coding DNA: TGTGCCAGCAGCTTGCGAGTGACAGCAAGCTACGAGCAGTACTTC. Protein product: CASSLRVTASYEQYF.

This rearrangement joins TRBV19 to TRBJ1-4; 7 bases agree with TRBD1. The CDR3 totals 14 residues. The germline V gene encodes CDR1 LNHDA and CDR2 SQIVND (reference sequence). The trim removed 5 bases at V and 4 bases at J, leaving 4 bases unmatched. The CDR3 coding sequence is TGTGCCAGTAGTCCGGGACAGCATAATGAAAAACTGTTTTTT. Amino acids: CASSPGQHNEKLFF.

The chain joins TRBV2 to TRBJ1-1; D is ambiguous. There are 11 residues in the CDR3. V was pared by 3 bases and J by 6 bases, with 5 bases between. CDR1 and CDR2 (germline): SNHLY, FYNNEI. The CDR3 sequence: CASSEFAEAFF. DNA of the CDR3: TGTGCCAGCAGTGAGTTCGCTGAAGCTTTCTTT.